The T cell receptor beta chain under discussion was sequenced for a study of CD8+ T cells in alopecia areata. At the level of the study: Tofacitinib treatment spanned 6 to 18 months, with 6 months off drug afterward. Affected scalp percentage set treated patients' severity scores.

The V gene's germline CDR1 is SGHTA and CDR2 FQGNSA. The CDR3 contains 12 residues. Treatment noted: oral pan-JAK inhibitor, 5-10 mg twice daily. Obtained from alopecia areata patients were lesional scalp punch biopsies along with peripheral blood. Extracted RNA was reverse transcribed into cDNA, the sequencing template. Assay: immunoSEQ multiplex PCR; the TCRdb copy retains only in-frame clones and omits some. There are approximately 300,000 clones in the sample; more than 45% occur only once, and about 1.7% lies in the top ten. As to this clone: What it recognizes is unknown. A junction end diverges from the germline sequence, so it may reflect a read error.

Study findings and constraints: Only one nonresponder was present, which leaves the link between baseline CD8+ expansion and response uncertain.

The rearrangement links TRBV7-2 to TRBJ2-5; D is uncertain. Material: CD4+ T cells sorted from blood, obtained at week 24, from a patient treated with tofacitinib. The source of this sequence is a human donor with alopecia areata. The CDR3 DNA reads as TGTGCCAGCAGCGTAGCTGTGGAGACCCAGTACTTC. It yields the protein CASSVAVETQYF.